Below, 12 T cell receptor beta chains from the same sample are listed, as sequenced in a study of HIV-infected patients and healthy controls. The repertoire came from unfractionated whole blood and reflected all unsorted peripheral T cells. Reverse transcription used 450 to 500 ng RNA and constant-region primers for alpha and beta. Alpha and beta chain libraries were made separately by chain-specific third strand synthesis with multiplexing indices. Each CDR3 protein gets one entry after TCRdb re-called the 5' RACE reads with MiXCR. The repertoire holds 9,500 to 11,000 distinct CDR3 sequences, with about 5.2% as singletons. The starting material was blood, obtained before antiretroviral therapy. The receptors originated from an adult with HIV infection.

This clonotype has a count of ten or more. The chain recombines TRBV2 with TRBJ2-2, with D possibly TRBD1 on 7 matching bases. Deletions cut 4 bases from V and 3 bases from J, with 21 bases between. Germline assignment: CDR1 SNHLY and CDR2 FYNNEI. CDR3 length: 18 residues. As DNA, the CDR3 is TGTGCCAGCAGTGTTGAGGGGGGCAAGGGGGCCCACACCGGGGAGCTGTTTTTT. This encodes CASSVEGGKGAHTGELFF. The whole variable domain, remainder taken from reference TRBV2 and TRBJ2-2, is EPEVTQTPSHQVTQMGQEVILRCVPISNHLYFYWYRQILGQKVEFLVSFYNNEISEKSEIFDDQFSVERPDGSNFTLKIRSTKLEDSAMYFCASSVEGGKGAHTGELFFGEGSRLTVL.

The chain uses TRBV6-5 and TRBJ1-6; D call uncertain. V gave up 0 bases and J gave up 0 bases, with 21 bases separating them. This CDR3 comprises 21 residues. Germline V gene sequence: CDR1 MNHEY, CDR2 SVGAGI. CDR3 residues: CASSYSIPVTPLSSYNSPLHF. CDR3 nucleotides: TGTGCCAGCAGTTACTCGATTCCAGTAACACCTTTAAGCTCCTATAATTCACCCCTCCACTTT.

The count of this clonotype is one. A much larger clone differs by one base, so this may be a read error. J is TRBJ2-7 and V is TRBV10-2, with D uncertain. The CDR3 runs to 13 residues. Germline V gives CDR1 WSHSY, CDR2 SAAADI. Trimming stripped 7 bases from V and 0 bases from J, with 10 bases between. Written as DNA, the CDR3 is TGCGCCAGCAAGTTGTCTGTCTCCTACGAGCAGTACTTC. Its protein is CASKLSVSYEQYF.

This clonotype was counted only a few times. This sequence joins TRBV28 and TRBJ2-7, with 10 bases fitting TRBD2. The CDR3 has 16 residues. The junction had 4 bases not matched to a gene; V was cut back by 2 bases and J by 0 bases. Germline V gene lookup returns CDR1 MDHEN and CDR2 SYDVKM. CDR3 nucleotide sequence: TGTGCCAGCAGTTTAACCGGGACTAGCGTCTCCTACGAGCAGTACTTC. Translation gives CASSLTGTSVSYEQYF. The full variable domain, rest sourced from reference TRBV28 and TRBJ2-7, is DVKVTQSSRYLVKRTGEKVFLECVQDMDHENMFWYRQDPGLGLRLIYFSYDVKMKEKGDIPEGYSVSREKKERFSLILESASTNQTSMYLCASSLTGTSVSYEQYFGPGTRLTVT.

In this sample, this clonotype turned up many times. This rearrangement joins TRBV20-1 to TRBJ2-7; D is perhaps TRBD1 (5 bases). Germline CDR1 reads DFQATT; CDR2 reads SNEGSKA (reference sequence). Trimming took 5 bases from V and 6 from J, leaving 20 bases between them. There are 14 residues in the CDR3. The CDR3 DNA sequence: TGCAGTGCTCCAGTCGTCAGGGCTGGATCCGAGCAGTACTTC. This encodes CSAPVVRAGSEQYF.

This clonotype was observed many times. The chain combines TRBV29-1 with TRBJ2-3; D not resolved. V was cut by 0 bases and J by 2 bases, with 12 bases left in between. Germline lookup yields CDR1 SQVTM and CDR2 ANQGSEA. There are 15 residues in the CDR3. CDR3 residues: CSVEESDIFTDTQYF. The CDR3 nucleotides read TGCAGCGTTGAAGAGTCCGACATTTTCACAGATACGCAGTATTTT.

Ten or more counts support this clonotype. J is TRBJ1-2 and V is TRBV6-5; TRBD1 aligns across 11 bases. The CDR3 has 14 residues. Germline CDR1 MNHEY, CDR2 SVGAGI. The ends lost 10 bases at V and 6 bases at J; junction bases unmatched: 10. DNA of the CDR3: TGTGCCACCAAAGGACAGGGGGCCTTTGATGGCTACACCTTC. Translating gives CATKGQGAFDGYTF.

This clonotype appeared many times. The chain recombines TRBV3-1 with TRBJ1-5, with D possibly TRBD1 on 6 matching bases. The germline V and J ends were trimmed by 0 bases and 7 bases, with 13 bases remaining between them. Looked up from germline, CDR1 is LGHDT and CDR2 is YNNKEL (reference sequence). This CDR3 is built from 15 residues. As DNA, the CDR3 is TGTGCCAGCAGCCAAGATGTGGCAGGGGCGCAGCCCCAGCATTTT. Encoded protein: CASSQDVAGAQPQHF.

This clonotype was detected ten times or more. This sequence joins TRBV7-4 and TRBJ2-5; tentative D call: TRBD1 (5 bases). CDR3 length equals 15 residues. The V and J ends lost 2 bases and 0 bases respectively, with 10 bases between them. Per the germline V gene, CDR1 is SGHVT and CDR2 is SQSDAQ. The CDR3: CASSLMGQDQETQYF. The CDR3 nucleotides are TGTGCCAGCAGCTTAATGGGGCAGGACCAAGAGACCCAGTACTTC.

This chain uses TRBV27 with TRBJ2-1, with a tentative D call TRBD2 (7 bases). The CDR3 has 16 residues. The V end was cut by 7 bases, the J end by 0 bases, with 16 bases between. Germline CDR1 and CDR2: MNHEY and SMNVEV (reference sequence). CDR3 DNA sequence: TGTGCCAGCACTCCCGGGCGGGGGCCCTCCTACAATGAGCAGTTCTTC. It translates to CASTPGRGPSYNEQFF.

This clonotype is categorized as medium-sized (0.01 to 0.1%). The V and J genes are TRBV19 and TRBJ2-2; weak D call: TRBD2 (5 bases). This CDR3 spans 15 amino acids. The V gene lost 5 bases and the J gene lost 7 bases, with 17 bases spanning the gap. Per germline, CDR1 LNHDA and CDR2 SQIVND (reference sequence). The CDR3 coding sequence is TGTGCCAGTAGTCCCACTGGGAGTTTCGGCGGGGAGCTGTTTTTT. Its protein product is CASSPTGSFGGELFF.

This clonotype was recorded many times. The chain uses TRBV20-1 and TRBJ1-6, with D hard to call. CDR1 is DFQATT, CDR2 SNEGSKA, per germline (reference sequence). Deletions cut 0 bases from V and 11 bases from J, with 11 bases between. CDR3 length: 13 residues. This CDR3 is CSAREIPYPPLHF. The CDR3 region has the DNA TGCAGTGCTAGAGAAATCCCCTATCCACCCCTCCACTTT.